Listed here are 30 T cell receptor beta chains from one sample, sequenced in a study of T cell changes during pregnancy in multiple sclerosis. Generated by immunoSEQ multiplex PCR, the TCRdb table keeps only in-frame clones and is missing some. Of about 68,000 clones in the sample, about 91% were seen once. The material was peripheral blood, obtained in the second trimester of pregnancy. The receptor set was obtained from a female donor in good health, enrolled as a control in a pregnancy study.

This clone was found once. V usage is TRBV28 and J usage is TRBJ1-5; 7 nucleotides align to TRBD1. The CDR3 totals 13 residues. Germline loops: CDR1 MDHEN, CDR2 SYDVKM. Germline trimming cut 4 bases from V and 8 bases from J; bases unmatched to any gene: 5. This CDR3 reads CASSSGGKKPQHF. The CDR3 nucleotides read TGTGCCAGCAGTTCAGGGGGTAAGAAGCCCCAGCATTTT.

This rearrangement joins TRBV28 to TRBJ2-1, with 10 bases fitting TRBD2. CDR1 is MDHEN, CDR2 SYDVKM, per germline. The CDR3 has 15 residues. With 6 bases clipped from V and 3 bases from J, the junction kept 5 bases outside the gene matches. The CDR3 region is CASRSSGGGYNEQFF. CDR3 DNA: TGTGCCAGCAGGTCCAGCGGGGGGGGCTACAATGAGCAGTTCTTC. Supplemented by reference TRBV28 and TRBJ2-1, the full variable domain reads DVKVTQSSRYLVKRTGEKVFLECVQDMDHENMFWYRQDPGLGLRLIYFSYDVKMKEKGDIPEGYSVSREKKERFSLILESASTNQTSMYLCASRSSGGGYNEQFFGPGTRLTVL.

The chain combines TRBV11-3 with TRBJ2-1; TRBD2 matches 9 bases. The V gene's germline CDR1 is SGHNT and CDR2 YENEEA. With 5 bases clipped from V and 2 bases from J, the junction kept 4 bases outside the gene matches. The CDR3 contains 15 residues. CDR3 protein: CASSPSSGAYNEQFF. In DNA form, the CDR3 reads TGTGCCAGCAGCCCCTCTAGCGGGGCCTACAATGAGCAGTTCTTC.

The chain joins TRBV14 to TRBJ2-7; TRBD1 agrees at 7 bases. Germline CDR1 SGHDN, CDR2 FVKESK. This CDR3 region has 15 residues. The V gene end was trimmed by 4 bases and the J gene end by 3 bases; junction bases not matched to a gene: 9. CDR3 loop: CASSRPPGTVYEQYF. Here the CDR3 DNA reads TGTGCCAGCAGCCGACCCCCCGGGACAGTCTACGAGCAGTACTTC. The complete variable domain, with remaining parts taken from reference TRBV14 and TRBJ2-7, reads EAGVTQFPSHSVIEKGQTVTLRCDPISGHDNLYWYRRVMGKEIKFLLHFVKESKQDESGMPNNRFLAERTGGTYSTLKVQPAELEDSGVYFCASSRPPGTVYEQYFGPGTRLTVT.

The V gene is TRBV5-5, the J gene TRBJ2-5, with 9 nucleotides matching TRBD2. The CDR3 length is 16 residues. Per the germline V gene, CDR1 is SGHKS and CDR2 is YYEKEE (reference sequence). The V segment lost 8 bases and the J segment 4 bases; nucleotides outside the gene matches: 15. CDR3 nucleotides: TGTGCCAGTCGGGGGGCGGGAGGGCCGGGGCGAGAGACCCAGTACTTC. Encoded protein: CASRGAGGPGRETQYF.

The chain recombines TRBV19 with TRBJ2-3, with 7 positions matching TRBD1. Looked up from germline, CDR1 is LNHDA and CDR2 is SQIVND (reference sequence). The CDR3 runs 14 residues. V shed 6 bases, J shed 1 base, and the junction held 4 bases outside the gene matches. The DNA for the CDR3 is TGTGCCAGTAGGACCGGGACAGGCACAGATACGCAGTATTTT. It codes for CASRTGTGTDTQYF.

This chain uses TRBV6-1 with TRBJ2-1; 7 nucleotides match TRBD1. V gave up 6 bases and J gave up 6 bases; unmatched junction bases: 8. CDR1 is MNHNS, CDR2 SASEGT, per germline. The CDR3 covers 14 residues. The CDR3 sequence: CASRGTVSFNEQFF. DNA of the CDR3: TGTGCCAGCAGAGGGACAGTCAGCTTCAATGAGCAGTTCTTC.

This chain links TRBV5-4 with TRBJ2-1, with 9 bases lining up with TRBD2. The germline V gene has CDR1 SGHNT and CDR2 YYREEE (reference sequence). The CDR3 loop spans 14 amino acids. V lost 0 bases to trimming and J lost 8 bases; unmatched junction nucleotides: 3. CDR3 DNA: TGTGCCAGCAGCTTGGGGACTAGCGTCGATGAGCAGTTCTTC. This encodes CASSLGTSVDEQFF.

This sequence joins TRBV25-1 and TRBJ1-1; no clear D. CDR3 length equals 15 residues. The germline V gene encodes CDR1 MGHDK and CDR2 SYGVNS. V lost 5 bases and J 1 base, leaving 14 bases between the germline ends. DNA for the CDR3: TGTGCCAGCAGTCCCGAGGAAAGGAGGAACACTGAAGCTTTCTTT. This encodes CASSPEERRNTEAFF.

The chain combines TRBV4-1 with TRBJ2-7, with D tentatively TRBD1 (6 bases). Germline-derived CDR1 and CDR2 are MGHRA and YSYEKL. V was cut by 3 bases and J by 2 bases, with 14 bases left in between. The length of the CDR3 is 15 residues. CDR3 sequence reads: CASSHIGTPAYEQYF. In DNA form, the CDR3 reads TGCGCCAGCAGCCATATAGGGACACCCGCCTACGAGCAGTACTTC.

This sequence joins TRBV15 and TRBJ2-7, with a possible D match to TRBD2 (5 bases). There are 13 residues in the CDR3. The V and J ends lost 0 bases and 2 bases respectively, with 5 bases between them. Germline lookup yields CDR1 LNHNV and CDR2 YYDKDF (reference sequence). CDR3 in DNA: TGTGCCACCAGCAGAGACGGGGCCTACGAGCAGTACTTC. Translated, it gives CATSRDGAYEQYF.

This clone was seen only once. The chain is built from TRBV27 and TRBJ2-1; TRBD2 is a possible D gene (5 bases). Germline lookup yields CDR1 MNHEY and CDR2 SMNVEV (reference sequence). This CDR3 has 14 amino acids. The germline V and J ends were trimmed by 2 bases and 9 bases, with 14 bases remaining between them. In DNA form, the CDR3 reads TGTGCCAGCAGTTTAAGAGGGCAACTAACTGAGCAGTTCTTC. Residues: CASSLRGQLTEQFF.

Written as DNA, the CDR3 is TGTGCTAGTGCCAATAGCGGGAGGGCCGTAAACGAGCAGTACTTC. Its translation is CASANSGRAVNEQYF. The chain joins TRBV12-5 to TRBJ2-7, with 11 bases lining up with TRBD2. V shed 7 bases and J 5 bases; nucleotides not matched to a gene: 10. The germline V gene encodes CDR1 LGHNT and CDR2 FRNRAP. This CDR3 has 15 amino acids. Based on the CDR3 plus reference TRBV12-5 and TRBJ2-7, the full variable domain is DARVTQTPRHKVTEMGQEVTMRCQPILGHNTVFWYRQTMMQGLELLAYFRNRAPLDDSGMPKDRFSAEMPDATLATLKIQPSEPRDSAVYFCASANSGRAVNEQYFGPGTRLTVT.

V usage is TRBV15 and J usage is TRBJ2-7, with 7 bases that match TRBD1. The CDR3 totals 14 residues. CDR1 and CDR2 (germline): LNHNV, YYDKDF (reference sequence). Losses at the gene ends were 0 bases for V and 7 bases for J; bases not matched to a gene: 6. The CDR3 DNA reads TGTGCCACCAGCAGAGATAAGGGGGCGCATGAGCAGTACTTC. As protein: CATSRDKGAHEQYF.

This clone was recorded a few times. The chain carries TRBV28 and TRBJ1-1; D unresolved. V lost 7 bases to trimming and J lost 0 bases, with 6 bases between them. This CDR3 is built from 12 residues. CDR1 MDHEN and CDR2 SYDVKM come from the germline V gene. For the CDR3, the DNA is TGTGCCAGCAAGAGCGTGAACACTGAAGCTTTCTTT. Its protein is CASKSVNTEAFF.

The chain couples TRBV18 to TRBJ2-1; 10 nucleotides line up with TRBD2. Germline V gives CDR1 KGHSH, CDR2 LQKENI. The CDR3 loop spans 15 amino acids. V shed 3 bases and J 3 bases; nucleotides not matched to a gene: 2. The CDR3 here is CASSPKRGGYNEQFF. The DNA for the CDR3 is TGTGCCAGCTCACCCAAGCGGGGGGGCTACAATGAGCAGTTCTTC.

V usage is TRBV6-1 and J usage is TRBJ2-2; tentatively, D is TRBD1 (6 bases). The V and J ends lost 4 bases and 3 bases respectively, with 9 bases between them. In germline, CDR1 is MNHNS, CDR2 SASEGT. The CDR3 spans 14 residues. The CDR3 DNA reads TGTGCCAGCAGTGCGACAGGAGACACCGGGGAGCTGTTTTTT. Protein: CASSATGDTGELFF.

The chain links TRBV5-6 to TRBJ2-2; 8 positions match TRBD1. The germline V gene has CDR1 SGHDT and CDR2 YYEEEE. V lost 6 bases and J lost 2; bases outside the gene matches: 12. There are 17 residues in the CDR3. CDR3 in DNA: TGTGCCAGCATCCCTTTCGGGACAGGCCTAAACACCGGGGAGCTGTTTTTT. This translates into CASIPFGTGLNTGELFF.

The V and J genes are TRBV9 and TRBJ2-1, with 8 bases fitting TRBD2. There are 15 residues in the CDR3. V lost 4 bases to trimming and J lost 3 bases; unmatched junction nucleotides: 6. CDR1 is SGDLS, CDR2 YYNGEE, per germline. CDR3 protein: CASSFIAGSYNEQFF. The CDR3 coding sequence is TGTGCCAGCAGCTTTATAGCGGGGAGCTACAATGAGCAGTTCTTC.

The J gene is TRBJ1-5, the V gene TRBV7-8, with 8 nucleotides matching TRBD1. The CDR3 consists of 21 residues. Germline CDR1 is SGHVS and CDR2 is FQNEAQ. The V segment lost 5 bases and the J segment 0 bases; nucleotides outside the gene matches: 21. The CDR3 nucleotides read TGTGCCAGCAGCAGTCGACAGGGGACTTCCCCTACAATTTATAGCAATCAGCCCCAGCATTTT. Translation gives CASSSRQGTSPTIYSNQPQHF.

The CDR3 sequence is CASSPSGETQYF. The CDR3, as DNA: TGTGCCAGCTCACCATCGGGGGAGACCCAGTACTTC. This chain joins TRBV18 and TRBJ2-5; D is possibly TRBD2 (5 bases). With 2 bases removed from V and 5 bases from J, the gap between germline ends came to 6 bases. CDR3 length: 12 amino acids. Per germline, CDR1 KGHSH and CDR2 LQKENI.

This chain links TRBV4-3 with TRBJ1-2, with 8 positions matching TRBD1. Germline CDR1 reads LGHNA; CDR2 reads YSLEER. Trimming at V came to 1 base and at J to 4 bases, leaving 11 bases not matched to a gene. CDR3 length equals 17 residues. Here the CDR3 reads CASSQGLRTGSFYGYTF. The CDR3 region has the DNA TGCGCCAGCAGCCAAGGGCTCCGGACAGGGTCTTTCTATGGCTACACCTTC.

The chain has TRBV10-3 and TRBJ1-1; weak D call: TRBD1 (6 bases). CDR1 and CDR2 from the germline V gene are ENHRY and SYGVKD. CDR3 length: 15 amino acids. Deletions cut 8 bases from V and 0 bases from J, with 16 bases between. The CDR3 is CAIWDTNKMNTEAFF. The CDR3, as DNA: TGTGCCATCTGGGACACCAATAAAATGAACACTGAAGCTTTCTTT.

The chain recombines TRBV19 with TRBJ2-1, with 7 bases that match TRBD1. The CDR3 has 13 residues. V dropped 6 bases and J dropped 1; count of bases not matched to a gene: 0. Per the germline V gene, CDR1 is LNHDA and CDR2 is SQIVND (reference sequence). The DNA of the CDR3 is TGTGCCAGTAGGACAGGGTCCTACAATGAGCAGTTCTTC. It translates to CASRTGSYNEQFF.

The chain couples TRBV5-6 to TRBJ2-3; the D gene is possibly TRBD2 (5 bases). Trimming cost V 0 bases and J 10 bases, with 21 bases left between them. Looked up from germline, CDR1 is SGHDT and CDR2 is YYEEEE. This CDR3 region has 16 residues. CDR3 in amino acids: CASSLAEAGLPIPQYF. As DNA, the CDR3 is TGTGCCAGCAGCTTGGCCGAGGCGGGTCTCCCCATCCCGCAGTATTTT.

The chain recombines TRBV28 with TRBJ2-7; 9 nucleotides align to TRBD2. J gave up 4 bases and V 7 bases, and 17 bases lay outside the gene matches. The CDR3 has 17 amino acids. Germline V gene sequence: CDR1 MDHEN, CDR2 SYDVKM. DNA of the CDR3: TGTGCCAGCATCAAGGGTTGGTCTAGCGGGATCCCTTACGAGCAGTACTTC. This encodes CASIKGWSSGIPYEQYF.

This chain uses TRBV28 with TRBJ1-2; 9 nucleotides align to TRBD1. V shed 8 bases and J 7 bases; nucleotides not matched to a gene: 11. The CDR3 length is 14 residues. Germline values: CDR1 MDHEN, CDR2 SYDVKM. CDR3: CASALQGALGGYTF. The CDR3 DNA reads TGTGCCAGCGCCTTACAGGGGGCTCTCGGTGGCTACACCTTC.

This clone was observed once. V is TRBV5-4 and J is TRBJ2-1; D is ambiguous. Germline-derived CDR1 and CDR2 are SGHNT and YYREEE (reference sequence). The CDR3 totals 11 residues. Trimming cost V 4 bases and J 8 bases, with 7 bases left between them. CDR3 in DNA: TGTGCCAGCAGCAGAGAGGATGAGCAGTTCTTC. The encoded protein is CASSREDEQFF.

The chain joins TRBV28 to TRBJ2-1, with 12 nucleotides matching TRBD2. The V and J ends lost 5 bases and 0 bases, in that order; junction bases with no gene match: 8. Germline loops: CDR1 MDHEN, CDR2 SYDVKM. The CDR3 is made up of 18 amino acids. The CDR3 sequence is CASSPRVTSGSSYNEQFF. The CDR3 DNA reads TGTGCCAGCAGTCCTCGGGTGACTAGCGGGAGCTCCTACAATGAGCAGTTCTTC.

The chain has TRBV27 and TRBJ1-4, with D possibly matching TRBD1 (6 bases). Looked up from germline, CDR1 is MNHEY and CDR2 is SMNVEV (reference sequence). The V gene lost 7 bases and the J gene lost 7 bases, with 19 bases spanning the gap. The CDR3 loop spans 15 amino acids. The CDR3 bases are TGTGCCAGCAACCGCCAGGCCAGGGGAGCTGAAAAACTGTTTTTT. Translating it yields CASNRQARGAEKLFF.